This TCR beta chain was recovered during a study of CD8 T cells in Susac syndrome. In the study overall: Active disease was present in more than 5 of the sequenced Susac syndrome patients, whereas about eight of them were in remission. Patients with Susac syndrome were therapy-naive, treated with corticosteroids, or treated with intravenous immunoglobulin alone when blood was collected.

The CDR3 is made up of 13 amino acids. Per germline, CDR1 GTSNPN and CDR2 SVGIG (reference sequence). V was trimmed by 0 bases and J by 7 bases, leaving 13 bases between them. Study observations and caveats: Clonal expansion was absent from the CD4+ T cell repertoires in Susac syndrome.

About 0.5 to 1 ug RNA was reverse transcribed with random hexamers. TCR beta CDR3 was amplified by immunoSEQ multiplex PCR. This amplification extended across 54 Vbeta and 13 Jbeta segments. Each CDR3 protein gets one entry after TCRdb re-called the immunoSEQ multiplex PCR reads with MiXCR. This table holds 150,000 or so distinct CDR3 sequences, approximately 95% found once. About this clonotype: Its specificity is unknown.

Material: CD4+ T cells from PBMCs. The sequence derives from a human donor with Susac syndrome. This rearrangement joins TRBV30 to TRBJ2-7; possible D gene TRBD2, 5 bases. The CDR3 protein is CAWSVLRGGEQYF. Here the CDR3 DNA reads TGTGCCTGGAGTGTATTACGGGGTGGGGAGCAGTACTTC.